This is a list of T cell receptor beta chains from one sample in a study of cytomegalovirus exposure and HLA in healthy donors. Only in-frame clones appear in the TCRdb table, and some are missing; sequencing was by immunoSEQ multiplex PCR. The sample has some 200,000 clones, 9.5% to 15% seen once; the top ten hold less than 8.5%. Specimen: PBMCs. These receptor sequences come from a man aged 45 to 65 in good health and CMV-seropositive. CDR3s include the opening cysteine and the closing phenylalanine or tryptophan. D genes are given only for firm matches. Where a row states a size, it is once, few, many or the class of an expanded clone; other rows omit it.

size	D	V	J	CDR3	DNA
few	TRBD1	TRBV7-8	TRBJ1-1	CASSRDRNTEAFF	TGTGCCAGCAGCCGGGACAGAAACACTGAAGCTTTCTTT
-	TRBD1	TRBV2	TRBJ1-5	CASSRQGASNQPQHF	TGTGCCAGCAGTCGACAGGGAGCGAGCAATCAGCCCCAGCATTTT
-	-	TRBV4-3	TRBJ2-5	CASSQEGGETQYF	TGCGCCAGCAGCCAAGAGGGGGGAGAGACCCAGTACTTC
few	TRBD2	TRBV11-3	TRBJ2-3	CASSLEGWDGGASDTQYF	TGTGCCAGCAGCTTAGAGGGATGGGACGGGGGGGCCTCTGATACGCAGTATTTT
-	-	TRBV5-1	TRBJ2-3	CASREYADPYADTQYF	TGCGCCAGCCGGGAGTACGCAGATCCATACGCAGATACGCAGTATTTT
-	-	TRBV7-9	TRBJ2-5	CASSLPGGETQYF	TGTGCCAGCAGCTTACCAGGTGGGGAGACCCAGTACTTC
few	-	TRBV6-1	TRBJ2-7	CASSAQGLYEQYF	TGTGCCAGCAGTGCGCAGGGGCTCTACGAGCAGTACTTC
-	TRBD1	TRBV2	TRBJ1-4	CASSFDRGANEKLFF	TGTGCCAGCAGTTTTGACAGGGGAGCTAATGAAAAACTGTTTTTT
few	-	TRBV5-6	TRBJ2-2	CASSPGLGSPGELFF	TGTGCCAGCAGTCCTGGTCTAGGGAGTCCCGGGGAGCTGTTTTTT
-	-	TRBV5-1	TRBJ2-5	CASSLGGQGLETQYF	TGCGCCAGCAGCCTGGGAGGGCAGGGGCTAGAGACCCAGTACTTC
few	-	TRBV7-2	TRBJ2-5	CASSFSRETQYF	TGTGCCAGCAGCTTCTCTAGGGAGACCCAGTACTTC
-	TRBD1	TRBV5-1	TRBJ2-7	CASSLTPGQGYEQYF	TGCGCCAGCAGCTTAACACCGGGACAGGGCTACGAGCAGTACTTC
few	-	TRBV7-9	TRBJ2-1	CASSPEVYEQFF	TGTGCCAGCAGCCCAGAAGTCTATGAGCAGTTCTTC
-	TRBD1	TRBV5-6	TRBJ1-3	CASSFDRELSGNTIYF	TGTGCCAGCAGCTTTGACAGGGAGCTTAGTGGAAACACCATATATTTT
-	TRBD2	TRBV11-3	TRBJ2-5	CASSLDSGGSLETQYF	TGTGCCAGCAGCTTAGATAGCGGGGGGTCCTTAGAGACCCAGTACTTC
few	-	TRBV2	TRBJ1-4	CASSGREGSEKLFF	TGTGCCAGCAGTGGTAGGGAGGGGAGTGAAAAACTGTTTTTT
-	TRBD2	TRBV27	TRBJ2-4	CASRPGGGKNIQYF	TGTGCCAGCCGACCGGGGGGGGGCAAAAACATTCAGTACTTC
-	-	TRBV19	TRBJ1-5	CASSTGQSNQPQHF	TGTGCCAGTAGTACCGGACAGAGCAATCAGCCCCAGCATTTT
-	-	TRBV28	TRBJ1-1	CASTSWGEGTEAFF	TGTGCCAGCACGTCATGGGGGGAGGGAACTGAAGCTTTCTTT
-	-	TRBV7-2	TRBJ1-2	CASSLSGDYGYTF	TGTGCCAGCAGCTTATCAGGGGACTATGGCTACACCTTC
few	-	TRBV19	TRBJ2-4	CASKAGGTEGKNIQYF	TGTGCCAGTAAAGCAGGAGGGACAGAGGGCAAAAACATTCAGTACTTC
-	TRBD1	TRBV7-2	TRBJ1-1	CASSLVDRLNTEAFF	TGTGCCAGCAGCTTAGTGGACAGGCTGAACACTGAAGCTTTCTTT
-	TRBD1	TRBV11-3	TRBJ1-3	CASSAPGQGKNTIYF	TGTGCCAGCAGCGCGCCGGGACAGGGAAAAAACACCATATATTTT
-	TRBD2	TRBV5-1	TRBJ2-1	CASSSGLEYNEQFF	TGCGCCAGCAGTTCGGGACTAGAGTACAATGAGCAGTTCTTC
-	-	TRBV21-1	TRBJ2-3	CASSKREDLRGASDTQYF	TGTGCCAGCAGCAAAAGGGAAGATCTACGGGGGGCCTCAGATACGCAGTATTTT
-	-	TRBV28	TRBJ1-1	CASTPPRGEAFF	TGTGCCAGCACGCCACCCAGGGGTGAAGCTTTCTTT
-	-	TRBV27	TRBJ2-3	CASSLIGTPNFLSTDTQYF	TGTGCCAGCAGCTTAATCGGGACACCGAACTTCCTTAGCACAGATACGCAGTATTTT
few	-	TRBV5-4	TRBJ1-2	CASSLAVTDYGYTF	TGTGCCAGCAGCTTGGCAGTGACAGACTATGGCTACACCTTC
few	-	TRBV6-5	TRBJ1-1	CASSYSPGGDTEAFF	TGTGCCAGCAGTTACTCGCCCGGGGGAGACACTGAAGCTTTCTTT
few	-	TRBV19	TRBJ2-2	CASTLTRPGELFF	TGTGCCAGTACCCTGACACGACCCGGGGAGCTGTTTTTT
-	TRBD1	TRBV18	TRBJ1-4	CASSTLGQNEKLFF	TGTGCCAGCTCCACCCTGGGACAGAATGAAAAACTGTTTTTT
few	-	TRBV4-3	TRBJ2-3	CASSQMVPGGHSTDTQYF	TGCGCCAGCAGCCAAATGGTGCCAGGGGGGCATAGCACAGATACGCAGTATTTT
-	-	TRBV4-1	TRBJ1-5	CASSLFHNSNQPQHF	TGCGCCAGCAGCCTCTTCCACAATAGCAATCAGCCCCAGCATTTT
few	TRBD1	TRBV4-2	TRBJ2-3	CASSQDSTGGLRDTQYF	TGTGCCAGCAGCCAAGATTCGACAGGGGGCTTAAGGGATACGCAGTATTTT
-	-	TRBV18	TRBJ1-6	CASSPLGLTNSPLHF	TGTGCCAGCTCACCACTGGGACTGACTAATTCACCCCTCCACTTT
-	-	TRBV6-1	TRBJ1-2	CASSGRTFYGYTF	TGTGCCAGCAGTGGTCGAACTTTCTATGGCTACACCTTC
few	-	TRBV7-8	TRBJ1-6	CASSSRQAASSYNSPLHF	TGTGCCAGCAGCTCTCGACAGGCGGCGAGCTCCTATAATTCACCCCTCCACTTT
few	-	TRBV9	TRBJ1-1	CASSPPTGRGTEAFF	TGTGCCAGCAGCCCGCCCACCGGACGGGGCACTGAAGCTTTCTTT
-	-	TRBV11-3	TRBJ2-2	CASSLGQGIPGELFF	TGTGCCAGCAGCTTAGGCCAGGGGATCCCCGGGGAGCTGTTTTTT
few	TRBD2	TRBV29-1	TRBJ2-5	CSVGSASGNSGTQYF	TGCAGCGTTGGGTCCGCTAGCGGCAATAGTGGGACCCAGTACTTC
few	-	TRBV5-1	TRBJ2-5	CASRLAETQYF	TGCGCCAGCAGATTAGCTGAGACCCAGTACTTC
-	-	TRBV7-2	TRBJ2-7	CASSSNGDRIYEQYF	TGTGCCAGCAGCTCTAATGGAGACAGGATCTACGAGCAGTACTTC
few	TRBD2	TRBV29-1	TRBJ2-1	CSVHPSRGGEQFF	TGCAGCGTTCACCCTAGTCGCGGGGGGGAGCAGTTCTTC
-	-	TRBV20-1	TRBJ2-5	CSAVRETQYF	TGCAGTGCTGTACGGGAGACCCAGTACTTC
-	-	TRBV6-6	TRBJ1-1	CASSSTGQTEAFF	TGTGCCAGCAGTTCCACTGGGCAAACTGAAGCTTTCTTT
few	TRBD1	TRBV4-3	TRBJ1-1	CASSQHLTGPNTEAFF	TGCGCCAGCAGCCAACATTTGACAGGGCCGAACACTGAAGCTTTCTTT
once	TRBD1	TRBV9	TRBJ2-1	CASSGDRGGYNEQFF	TGTGCCAGCAGCGGGGACAGGGGGGGTTACAATGAGCAGTTCTTC
-	-	TRBV5-1	TRBJ1-4	CASSPEGGGEKLFF	TGCGCCAGCAGCCCGGAAGGAGGAGGCGAAAAACTGTTTTTT
few	TRBD1	TRBV27	TRBJ1-5	CASNLQGAGQPQHF	TGTGCCAGCAACCTACAGGGGGCAGGTCAGCCCCAGCATTTT
-	TRBD1	TRBV7-8	TRBJ1-3	CASSVGGGISGNTIYF	TGTGCCAGCAGCGTAGGGGGCGGGATCTCTGGAAACACCATATATTTT
-	TRBD1	TRBV9	TRBJ1-5	CASSVGDREGQPQHF	TGTGCCAGCAGCGTAGGGGACAGAGAAGGGCAGCCCCAGCATTTT
-	TRBD1	TRBV19	TRBJ1-2	CASSTPDRRANYGYTF	TGTGCCAGTAGTACCCCGGACAGGCGGGCTAACTATGGCTACACCTTC
few	TRBD2	TRBV7-2	TRBJ2-7	CASSFGGLQYEQYF	TGTGCCAGCAGCTTTGGGGGACTACAATACGAGCAGTACTTC
-	TRBD1	TRBV2	TRBJ1-6	CASIGQGNSPLHF	TGTGCCAGCATCGGACAGGGTAATTCACCCCTCCACTTT
few	-	TRBV5-1	TRBJ1-2	CASSVDKIYGYTF	TGCGCCAGCAGCGTCGACAAGATCTATGGCTACACCTTC